These T cell receptor beta chains were read from a single sample in a study of T cells in Graves' hyperthyroidism and ophthalmopathy. TCRdb redid the calling of the multiplex PCR reads with MiXCR, one entry per CDR3 protein. Among about 410,000 distinct CDR3 sequences listed, roughly 15% were seen once. The sample consisted of blood. The receptors here all came from a man between 18 and 29 years old with Graves' ophthalmopathy. The CDR3 runs from the conserved cysteine through the conserved F or W. Each record gives: clone size, D gene, V gene, J gene, CDR3 protein, CDR3 DNA. The D gene is left open where the match is weak. The size of a clone is reported for some rows only, either as once, few or many, or as a class for expanded clones.

size: NA
D: NA
V: TRBV4-2
J: TRBJ1-5
CDR3: CASSQEVADNQPQHF
DNA: TGTGCCAGCAGCCAAGAGGTCGCGGACAATCAGCCCCAGCATTTT

size: NA
D: NA
V: TRBV19
J: TRBJ2-4
CDR3: CASSWPGAKNIQYF
DNA: TGTGCCAGTTCTTGGCCCGGGGCCAAAAACATTCAGTACTTC

size: many
D: NA
V: TRBV12-3/TRBV12-4
J: TRBJ1-1
CDR3: CASISGTEAFF
DNA: TGTGCCAGCATCAGCGGGACGGAGGCTTTCTTT

size: few
D: TRBD1
V: TRBV3-1
J: TRBJ1-4
CDR3: CASSDRDRGGNEKLFF
DNA: TGTGCCAGCAGCGACCGGGACAGGGGGGGTAATGAAAAACTGTTTTTT

size: many
D: NA
V: TRBV11-2
J: TRBJ2-7
CDR3: CASSSLTRVYEQYF
DNA: TGTGCCAGCAGCTCCTTGACCAGGGTCTACGAGCAGTACTTC

size: NA
D: TRBD2
V: TRBV12-5
J: TRBJ2-3
CDR3: CASGYNSGGGPDTQYF
DNA: TGTGCTAGTGGTTACAACAGCGGGGGGGGCCCAGATACGCAGTATTTT

size: many
D: TRBD2
V: TRBV11-2
J: TRBJ2-1
CDR3: CASSLGSGRVNEQFF
DNA: TGTGCCAGCAGCTTAGGTAGCGGGAGGGTCAATGAGCAGTTCTTC

size: NA
D: NA
V: TRBV12-5
J: TRBJ1-2
CDR3: CASGLGTPRAGVNYGYTF
DNA: TGTGCTAGTGGTTTGGGAACCCCACGGGCAGGGGTTAACTATGGCTACACCTTC

size: NA
D: TRBD2
V: TRBV5-1
J: TRBJ2-1
CDR3: CASSPELAGGPPYNEQFF
DNA: TGCGCCAGCAGCCCCGAGCTAGCGGGAGGGCCTCCCTACAATGAGCAGTTCTTC

size: many
D: NA
V: TRBV20-1
J: TRBJ2-3
CDR3: CSARRLSGTDTQYF
DNA: TGCAGTGCTAGGCGCCTCTCGGGCACAGATACGCAGTATTTT

size: once
D: NA
V: TRBV4-1
J: TRBJ2-2
CDR3: CASNTGLDTGELFF
DNA: TGCGCCAGCAATACAGGGTTGGACACCGGGGAGCTGTTTTTT

size: many
D: TRBD1
V: TRBV10-3
J: TRBJ2-5
CDR3: CAIRGTAQETQYF
DNA: TGTGCCATCAGAGGGACAGCACAAGAGACCCAGTACTTC

size: many
D: TRBD2
V: TRBV3-1
J: TRBJ2-3
CDR3: CASSPTSGGGVDTQYF
DNA: TGTGCCAGCAGCCCCACTAGCGGGGGGGGAGTGGATACGCAGTATTTT

size: many
D: NA
V: TRBV3-1
J: TRBJ2-5
CDR3: CASSQPGDGADFETQYF
DNA: TGTGCCAGCAGCCAACCAGGGGACGGGGCGGATTTCGAGACCCAGTACTTC

size: many
D: NA
V: TRBV3-1
J: TRBJ2-7
CDR3: CASSQGIEQYF
DNA: TGTGCCAGCAGCCAAGGGATCGAGCAGTACTTC

size: few
D: NA
V: TRBV19
J: TRBJ1-5
CDR3: CASSIAGNQPQHF
DNA: TGTGCCAGTAGTATCGCAGGGAATCAGCCCCAGCATTTT

size: NA
D: NA
V: TRBV10-3
J: TRBJ1-5
CDR3: CAIGELSNQPQHF
DNA: TGTGCCATCGGGGAGCTTAGCAATCAGCCCCAGCATTTT

size: many
D: NA
V: TRBV12-3/TRBV12-4
J: TRBJ1-5
CDR3: CASSLDREVGQPQHF
DNA: TGTGCCAGCAGTTTAGACAGAGAGGTTGGCCAGCCCCAGCATTTT

size: few
D: NA
V: TRBV6-1
J: TRBJ1-5
CDR3: CASSELGVYSNQPQHF
DNA: TGTGCCAGCAGTGAATTGGGCGTTTACAGCAATCAGCCCCAGCATTTT

size: few
D: TRBD1
V: TRBV6-5
J: TRBJ1-2
CDR3: CASSYSKGTGWDGYTF
DNA: TGTGCCAGCAGTTACTCGAAGGGGACAGGGTGGGATGGCTACACCTTC

size: many
D: NA
V: TRBV6-2/TRBV6-3
J: TRBJ1-5
CDR3: CASSTWGPQHF
DNA: TGTGCCAGCAGTACCTGGGGGCCCCAGCATTTT

size: few
D: TRBD1
V: TRBV10-3
J: TRBJ1-5
CDR3: CAISELGTGDQPQHF
DNA: TGTGCCATCAGTGAGCTCGGGACAGGGGATCAGCCCCAGCATTTT